Sequencing of this T cell receptor (beta chain) was carried out in a study of Tregs in tolerant kidney transplant recipients. In regard to this clone: The antigen is unknown.

Produced via immunoSEQ multiplex PCR; TCRdb's table is partial and in-frame only. Seen here are about 94,000 clones, 90% to 95% observed once, and the top ten hold 0.4% to 0.55%. Trimming took 2 bases from V and 9 from J, leaving 20 bases between them. Per the germline V gene, CDR1 is SSHAT and CDR2 is FNYEAQ (reference sequence). The CDR3 is made up of 16 amino acids. Study outcomes and limitations: Tolerant patients' donor-specific Tregs expanded beyond overall Tregs, suggesting antigen-driven growth.

Unstimulated Tregs (CD4+CD25+CD127-) and CD4+CD25- non-Tregs were sorted from PBMCs. The sample was CD4+ T cells from blood, taken before the transplant. This receptor was obtained from a human donor who received a combined kidney and bone marrow transplant. The chain links TRBV7-7 to TRBJ2-1; D is possibly TRBD1 (6 bases). The CDR3 DNA reads TGTGCCAGCAGCTTATGGGCAGGGGCGATGGTAACTGAGCAGTTCTTC. It encodes CASSLWAGAMVTEQFF.